The present entry profiles one T cell receptor (beta chain) with its context. The antigen is unknown. The data belong to a study of CD4 T cells in relation to SARS-CoV-2 and coronaviruses. For the study at large: ViraFEST: approximately 10-day antigen culture of PBMCs, then TCR beta CDR3 sequencing. Controls used an HIV-1 Nef peptide pool or no peptide. Study outcomes and limitations: This crossreactivity analysis covered spike protein alone, no other viral proteins.

Before the COVID-19 pandemic, during about 2011-2019, CD4+ T cells were taken from unexposed donors. After roughly 9 days of culture, CD4+ T cells were isolated. Unexposed-donor CD4+ T cells were probed with SARS-CoV-2 S/N and four cold-coronavirus spikes, cells permitting. CDR3 length: 14 residues. V was clipped by 5 bases and J by 5 bases, with 17 bases between them. Germline CDR1 is SGHKS and CDR2 is YYEKEE (reference sequence). Here immunoSEQ multiplex PCR was the method, and the copy in TCRdb shows in-frame clones only, minus some. In the table there are 25,000 to 35,000 clones, about 78% of which are singletons.

Sequencing input: CD4+ T cells from PBMCs, cultured in vitro. The gene calls are TRBV5-5 and TRBJ2-7; perhaps TRBD2 as D (5 bases). The sequence came from a human donor in good health. The CDR3 sequence is CASRPVGSRDEQYF. As DNA, the CDR3 is TGTGCCAGCAGACCTGTAGGTTCGAGGGACGAGCAGTACTTC.